These 10 T cell receptor beta chains were sequenced from one sample in a study of cytomegalovirus exposure and HLA in healthy donors. Method: immunoSEQ multiplex PCR; TCRdb's copy keeps in-frame clones and lacks some. The sample shows tens of thousands of clones, around 94% of them seen only once. Sequenced material: PBMCs. These receptors all come from a woman under 30 in good health and CMV-seropositive.

The chain employs TRBV5-6 and TRBJ2-1, with TRBD2 as a possible D gene (6 bases). The V end lost 0 bases, the J end lost 8 bases, and 15 bases lay between the germline ends. Germline lookup yields CDR1 SGHDT and CDR2 YYEEEE. CDR3 length: 15 residues. CDR3 nucleotides: TGTGCCAGCAGCTTGGTTGCGGGACGTAGGTATGAGCAGTTCTTC. Its protein product is CASSLVAGRRYEQFF.

This clone turned up a few times. The chain links TRBV5-6 to TRBJ1-2, with 7 bases lining up with TRBD1. V shed 0 bases and J 7 bases; nucleotides not matched to a gene: 3. The CDR3 covers 13 residues. Germline CDR1 is SGHDT and CDR2 is YYEEEE. This CDR3 is CASSLASGGGYTF. For the CDR3, the DNA is TGTGCCAGCAGCTTGGCCTCAGGGGGTGGCTACACCTTC.

J is TRBJ2-7 and V is TRBV27; 8 bases fit TRBD1. The CDR3 extends over 14 amino acids. The V segment lost 6 bases and the J segment 5 bases; nucleotides outside the gene matches: 9. CDR1 and CDR2 (germline): MNHEY, SMNVEV (reference sequence). The CDR3 DNA follows: TGTGCCAGCAGCGGACAGGGAATTGTCGACGAGCAGTACTTC. Amino acid sequence: CASSGQGIVDEQYF.

The V call is TRBV6-6, the J call TRBJ1-3; a possible D gene is TRBD1 (6 bases). This CDR3 is built from 16 residues. Germline V lookup: CDR1 MNHNY, CDR2 SVGAGI (reference sequence). With 2 bases removed from V and 0 bases from J, the gap between germline ends came to 11 bases. DNA of the CDR3: TGTGCCAGCAGTTACGGGACACCTAACTCTGGAAACACCATATATTTT. Residues: CASSYGTPNSGNTIYF.

The chain links TRBV7-2 to TRBJ2-1; 8 bases line up with TRBD2. V shed 5 bases and J 11 bases; nucleotides not matched to a gene: 11. Germline V lookup: CDR1 SGHTA, CDR2 FQGNSA. The CDR3 sequence is 14 residues long. The CDR3 region is CASSPVVAGPKQFF. CDR3 DNA: TGTGCCAGCAGCCCCGTGGTAGCGGGGCCGAAGCAGTTCTTC. The full variable domain, completed using reference TRBV7-2 and TRBJ2-1, is GAGVSQSPSNKVTEKGKDVELRCDPISGHTALYWYRQSLGQGLEFLIYFQGNSAPDKSGLPSDRFSAERTGGSVSTLTIQRTQQEDSAVYLCASSPVVAGPKQFFGPGTRLTVL.

This chain joins TRBV2 and TRBJ2-3, with D perhaps TRBD1 (5 bases). Trimming took off 1 base at V and 0 bases at J, with 8 bases between the two ends. Germline V lookup: CDR1 SNHLY, CDR2 FYNNEI. CDR3 length: 15 residues. For the CDR3, the DNA is TGTGCCAGCAGTGAAGGGGGCCCTAGCACAGATACGCAGTATTTT. Its translation is CASSEGGPSTDTQYF. The full variable domain, in which reference TRBV2 and TRBJ2-3 provide the parts outside the CDR3, is EPEVTQTPSHQVTQMGQEVILRCVPISNHLYFYWYRQILGQKVEFLVSFYNNEISEKSEIFDDQFSVERPDGSNFTLKIRSTKLEDSAMYFCASSEGGPSTDTQYFGPGTRLTVL.

The V gene is TRBV6-1, the J gene TRBJ1-5, with D perhaps TRBD1 (6 bases). The V gene's germline CDR1 is MNHNS and CDR2 SASEGT. V lost 2 bases to trimming and J lost 7 bases, with 18 bases between them. The CDR3 runs 16 residues. Written as DNA, the CDR3 is TGTGCCAGCAGTGAACGGGGGGGGGCATCGAGCCAGCCCCAGCATTTT. It specifies CASSERGGASSQPQHF.

The genes are TRBV7-2 and TRBJ2-5, with TRBD1 matching 8 bases. Germline CDR1 reads SGHTA; CDR2 reads FQGNSA. CDR3 length: 16 residues. Unmatched junction bases numbered 12, after V lost 4 bases and J lost 5 bases. CDR3 DNA sequence: TGTGCCAGCAGCTCCTGGGGCAGGGGGCTATTGGAGACCCAGTACTTC. Its protein product is CASSSWGRGLLETQYF. Full variable domain (remainder filled in from reference TRBV7-2 and TRBJ2-5): GAGVSQSPSNKVTEKGKDVELRCDPISGHTALYWYRQSLGQGLEFLIYFQGNSAPDKSGLPSDRFSAERTGGSVSTLTIQRTQQEDSAVYLCASSSWGRGLLETQYFGPGTRLLVL.

The chain is built from TRBV5-1 and TRBJ2-1; perhaps TRBD2 as D (5 bases). Between the trimmed V and J ends, which lost 0 bases and 6 bases, there was a span of 10 bases. CDR3 size: 14 residues. From germline, CDR1 is SGHRS and CDR2 YFSETQ. This CDR3 is CASSLVVGGNEQFF. In DNA form, the CDR3 reads TGCGCCAGCAGCTTGGTTGTAGGAGGCAATGAGCAGTTCTTC.

The rearrangement uses TRBV13 and TRBJ1-1, with 11 bases fitting TRBD1. CDR3 length: 16 residues. With 1 base clipped from V and 9 bases from J, the junction kept 10 bases outside the gene matches. From germline, CDR1 is PRHDT and CDR2 FYEKMQ (reference sequence). CDR3 DNA sequence: TGTGCCAGCAGCTTAGCCCCCGGACAGGGGGCTGGGAAAGCTTTCTTT. Its translation is CASSLAPGQGAGKAFF.